This T cell receptor (beta chain) was recorded in a study of tumor-infiltrating lymphocytes in oesophageal squamous cell carcinoma. TCRdb re-called the PCR reads with MiXCR, one entry per CDR3 protein. The sample lists some 10,000 distinct CDR3 sequences; roughly 54% were seen once. In the case of this clonotype: No conserved phenylalanine or tryptophan is present at the end of the CDR3, so a read error is the likely explanation. The DNA is left out, because the CDR3 cannot be placed on it with certainty; the CDR3 is given as TCRdb lists it.

The CDR3 has 13 residues if both end residues are counted. From germline, CDR1 is SGHVS and CDR2 FQNEAQ. This rearrangement joins TRBV7-8 to TRBJ1-6. Input material: esophageal tumor tissue. The origin of this receptor is a male donor with esophageal squamous cell carcinoma. CDR3 residues: CASSDYYEQYFGP.